Each of the 5 T cell receptor beta chains below was sequenced from the same sample in a study of blood T cells in healthy people across ages. The second PCR ran roughly 7 to 11 cycles with a sample-barcoded 5' primer and J-beta primers. TCRdb reprocessed the 5' RACE reads with MiXCR, giving one entry per CDR3 protein. The sample lists about 1.5 million distinct CDR3 sequences, around 40% occurring once. Sequencing was performed on blood. The receptors shown here come from a woman aged 18-29 years in good health.

This clonotype has more than one count but fewer than ten. V and J are TRBV2 and TRBJ2-7; D gene ambiguous. CDR1 SNHLY and CDR2 FYNNEI come from the germline V gene. The length of the CDR3 is 14 residues. Trimming pared 3 bases from V and 2 bases from J, leaving 11 bases between. The chain's CDR3 is CASSDALIAYEQYF. Here the CDR3 DNA reads TGTGCCAGCAGTGATGCCCTTATTGCCTACGAGCAGTACTTC.

In its sample, this clonotype was seen a few times. At one end the junction does not follow the germline gene, possibly because of a read error. The chain has TRBV20-1 and TRBJ2-7; a weak D match, TRBD2 (5 bases). The CDR3 runs to 11 residues. Germline V gene sequence: CDR1 DFQATT, CDR2 SNEGSKA (reference sequence). In nucleotides, the CDR3 is TGCAGTTCTAGCCCCTCCTACGAGCAGTACTTC. This translates into CSSSPSYEQYF.

This clonotype was detected only a few times. The chain carries TRBV27 and TRBJ1-5; tentative D call: TRBD1 (6 bases). The CDR3 runs 14 residues. Germline V gene data show CDR1 as MNHEY and CDR2 as SMNVEV (reference sequence). V was trimmed by 3 bases and J by 4 bases, leaving 10 bases between them. The CDR3 spells CASSLAGQNQPQHF. In DNA form, the CDR3 reads TGTGCCAGCAGTTTGGCAGGACAGAATCAGCCCCAGCATTTT.

Here the CDR3 reads CASSHQLATYEQYF. The DNA of the CDR3 is TGTGCCAGCAGCCATCAACTAGCTACGTACGAGCAGTACTTC. This chain joins TRBV6-6 and TRBJ2-5, with a weak D call TRBD2 (6 bases). The J call may be in error: the DNA end matches TRBJ2-7 better. CDR1 and CDR2 (germline): MNHNY, SVGAGI (reference sequence). The CDR3 has 14 amino acids.

This clonotype has a handful of counts. The chain employs TRBV5-1 and TRBJ2-3; 10 nucleotides align to TRBD2. CDR3 size: 17 residues. Per germline, CDR1 SGHRS and CDR2 YFSETQ. The trim removed 0 bases at V and 1 base at J, leaving 5 bases unmatched. The CDR3 here is CASSLVASGSGTDTQYF. The CDR3 coding sequence is TGCGCCAGCAGCTTGGTAGCTAGCGGGAGCGGCACAGATACGCAGTATTTT.